These 7 T cell receptor beta chains originate from one sample sequenced in a study of cytomegalovirus exposure and HLA in healthy donors. The PCR ran on 60 Vbeta and 13 Jbeta primers. The table came from immunoSEQ multiplex PCR; TCRdb's copy has only in-frame clones and leaves some out. This sample carries over 130,000 clones, approximately 80% of them seen once, and the ten largest clones take 2% to 2.5%. The sample taken for sequencing was PBMCs. The receptor source for this set is a man aged 45-65 years in good health and CMV-seronegative.

The chain employs TRBV5-4 and TRBJ2-3; D might be TRBD1 (6 bases). V lost 4 bases and J 2 bases, leaving 14 bases between the germline ends. CDR1 SGHNT and CDR2 YYREEE come from the germline V gene (reference sequence). The CDR3 loop spans 15 amino acids. The CDR3 here is CASSPSGHNTDTQYF. CDR3 coding DNA: TGTGCCAGCAGCCCCTCGGGACACAACACAGATACGCAGTATTTT.

The gene calls are TRBV29-1 and TRBJ2-7; the D gene is possibly TRBD1 (5 bases). Trimming stripped 4 bases from V and 5 bases from J, with 9 bases between. Germline V gene data show CDR1 as SQVTM and CDR2 as ANQGSEA. This CDR3 contains 11 residues. CDR3 sequence (DNA): TGCAGCGTTGCAGCAGGGAACGAGCAGTACTTC. This translates into CSVAAGNEQYF.

The chain carries TRBV28 and TRBJ2-7, with TRBD1 matching over 8 bases. This CDR3 spans 13 amino acids. From germline, CDR1 is MDHEN and CDR2 SYDVKM. After removal of 8 bases from V and 1 base from J, the junction contained 4 bases not matched to a gene. CDR3 region: CASRRTGSYEQYF. The CDR3 bases are TGTGCCAGCCGCAGGACAGGGTCCTACGAGCAGTACTTC.

This clone was observed a handful of times. The genes are TRBV7-6 and TRBJ1-2; D gene ambiguous. CDR3 length: 12 amino acids. The V end was cut by 1 base, the J end by 7 bases, with 7 bases between. The germline V gene encodes CDR1 SGHVS and CDR2 FNYEAQ. The CDR3 protein is CASSLVTSGYTF. The CDR3 coding sequence is TGTGCCAGCAGCTTAGTCACTAGTGGCTACACCTTC.

The J gene is TRBJ1-4, the V gene TRBV27; D gene uncertain. The CDR3 loop spans 13 amino acids. V was trimmed by 7 bases and J by 7 bases, leaving 13 bases between them. Germline values: CDR1 MNHEY, CDR2 SMNVEV (reference sequence). The chain's CDR3 is CASKRYEGEKLFF. DNA for the CDR3: TGTGCCAGCAAACGATACGAGGGTGAAAAACTGTTTTTT.

The chain combines TRBV10-3 with TRBJ1-3; 8 bases line up with TRBD1. CDR3 length equals 15 residues. With 6 bases clipped from V and 0 bases from J, the junction kept 4 bases outside the gene matches. Germline-derived CDR1 and CDR2 are ENHRY and SYGVKD. The CDR3 spells CAIRGQGNSGNTIYF. The CDR3 nucleotides read TGTGCCATCAGAGGACAGGGCAACTCTGGAAACACCATATATTTT.

This clone was seen once. The rearrangement links TRBV19 to TRBJ2-3; perhaps TRBD1 as D (6 bases). Germline values: CDR1 LNHDA, CDR2 SQIVND (reference sequence). Deletions cut 6 bases from V and 3 bases from J, with 16 bases between. CDR3 size: 15 residues. CDR3 region: CASRGPRGKTDTQYF. CDR3 sequence (DNA): TGTGCCAGTAGGGGGCCCAGGGGTAAAACAGATACGCAGTATTTT.